The rows below give T cell receptor beta chains drawn from one sample of a study of T cell changes during pregnancy in multiple sclerosis. Measured with immunoSEQ multiplex PCR; TCRdb has only the in-frame clones, and not every one. This sample has about 100,000 clones, with over 80% found just once. Sequencing was performed on peripheral blood, taken after pregnancy. These receptors were obtained from a female donor with multiple sclerosis, enrolled in a pregnancy study. Each CDR3 is given with its conserved first and last residue. Each record gives: clone size, V gene, D gene, J gene, CDR3 protein, CDR3 DNA. D genes are given only for firm matches. Expanded clones are given a class, and other clones once, few, many or no size at all.

NA	TRBV14	NA	TRBJ1-1	CASSQGLQGPAFF	TGTGCCAGCAGCCAAGGGCTACAGGGCCCAGCTTTCTTT
NA	TRBV4-1	TRBD2	TRBJ2-1	CASSLMGSGRANEQFF	TGCGCCAGCAGCCTTATGGGTAGCGGGAGGGCGAATGAGCAGTTCTTC
NA	TRBV5-1	TRBD1	TRBJ2-1	CASSDKRTGSNNEQFF	TGCGCCAGCAGCGATAAACGGACAGGTTCCAACAATGAGCAGTTCTTC
NA	TRBV28	NA	TRBJ1-1	CASMGPMGGIYTEAFF	TGTGCCAGCATGGGACCCATGGGGGGGATCTACACTGAAGCTTTCTTT
NA	TRBV19	NA	TRBJ1-2	CASSMAYGYTF	TGTGCCAGTAGTATGGCTTATGGCTACACCTTC
NA	TRBV27	TRBD1	TRBJ2-1	CASRPQGALDGSYNEQFF	TGTGCCAGCAGGCCACAGGGGGCTCTAGATGGGTCCTACAATGAGCAGTTCTTC
NA	TRBV29-1	TRBD1	TRBJ2-7	CSVERGTGGNEQYF	TGCAGCGTTGAAAGGGGGACAGGAGGGAACGAGCAGTACTTC
NA	TRBV5-4	TRBD2	TRBJ2-3	CASRGGREDTQYF	TGTGCCAGCAGGGGCGGGAGAGAAGATACGCAGTATTTT
NA	TRBV7-3	NA	TRBJ1-1	CASSLGGSSTEAFF	TGTGCCAGCAGCCTAGGGGGTAGTAGCACTGAAGCTTTCTTT
NA	TRBV29-1	TRBD2	TRBJ2-7	CSVGSGLAVYEQYF	TGCAGCGTTGGCTCGGGACTAGCGGTCTACGAGCAGTACTTC
NA	TRBV28	TRBD1	TRBJ1-6	CASSGWAGGDSPLHF	TGTGCCAGCAGTGGATGGGCAGGGGGAGACTCACCCCTCCACTTT
NA	TRBV5-6	NA	TRBJ1-2	CASSLDRAGGYTF	TGTGCCAGCAGCTTGGACAGGGCAGGTGGCTACACCTTC
once	TRBV7-2	TRBD2	TRBJ2-7	CASSSPGLAKEQYF	TGTGCCAGCAGCTCACCGGGACTAGCTAAAGAGCAGTACTTC
NA	TRBV28	NA	TRBJ2-7	CASSLSSGAYEQYF	TGTGCCAGCAGTTTGAGTAGCGGAGCCTACGAGCAGTACTTC
NA	TRBV13	TRBD1	TRBJ1-5	CASSCPIQGASDQPQHF	TGTGCCAGCAGCTGCCCAATCCAGGGGGCAAGCGATCAGCCCCAGCATTTT
once	TRBV7-3	TRBD2	TRBJ2-3	CASSLGSGSSDTQYF	TGTGCCAGCAGCTTAGGTAGCGGGAGTTCGGATACGCAGTATTTT
NA	TRBV15	TRBD1	TRBJ1-5	CATSRGQEGLYSNQPQHF	TGTGCCACCAGCAGGGGACAGGAGGGATTGTATAGCAATCAGCCCCAGCATTTT
NA	TRBV11-3	TRBD1	TRBJ2-7	CASAGQGVHEQYF	TGTGCCAGCGCCGGACAGGGAGTCCACGAGCAGTACTTC
NA	TRBV10-3	NA	TRBJ1-4	CAISDEQGSEKLFF	TGTGCCATCAGCGACGAACAGGGTTCCGAAAAACTGTTTTTT
NA	TRBV5-1	TRBD1	TRBJ1-2	CASSPEDRALRYGYTF	TGCGCCAGCAGCCCGGAGGACAGGGCCCTGCGCTATGGCTACACCTTC
once	TRBV9	TRBD1	TRBJ1-5	CASSSTGGGQPQHF	TGTGCCAGCAGCTCAACAGGGGGCGGTCAGCCCCAGCATTTT
NA	TRBV4-3	NA	TRBJ2-7	CASSQESGYRYEQYF	TGCGCCAGCAGCCAGGAAAGCGGGTACCGTTACGAGCAGTACTTC
NA	TRBV25-1	NA	TRBJ1-1	CASSAAFF	TGTGCCAGCAGTGCTGCGTTCTTT
NA	TRBV7-6	NA	TRBJ1-1	CASSLLSGGDTEAFF	TGTGCCAGCAGCTTATTGTCCGGGGGAGACACTGAAGCTTTCTTT
NA	TRBV18	NA	TRBJ1-4	CASSPREGHLFF	TGTGCCAGCTCACCACGTGAGGGACATCTGTTTTTT
NA	TRBV2	NA	TRBJ2-1	CASSEGIGRSSYNEQFF	TGTGCCAGCAGTGAGGGTATCGGGAGAAGCTCCTACAATGAGCAGTTCTTC
once	TRBV5-4	NA	TRBJ1-2	CASSQEAGSYGYTF	TGCGCCAGCAGCCAAGAAGCAGGGTCCTATGGCTACACCTTC
NA	TRBV10-3	NA	TRBJ2-7	CAISTGYRSSYEQYF	TGTGCCATCAGCACGGGATACCGGAGCTCCTACGAGCAGTACTTC
NA	TRBV6-5	NA	TRBJ1-5	CASSSERGGSNQPQHF	TGTGCCAGCAGTTCAGAAAGGGGGGGTAGCAATCAGCCCCAGCATTTT
NA	TRBV7-9	TRBD1	TRBJ1-3	CASSSRTGGNTIYF	TGTGCCAGCAGCTCCAGGACAGGTGGAAACACCATATATTTT
NA	TRBV28	TRBD2	TRBJ2-7	CASSRLAGGRYEQYF	TGTGCCAGCAGTCGACTAGCGGGAGGGCGGTACGAGCAGTACTTC
NA	TRBV14	NA	TRBJ2-5	CASSQGWGPSETQYF	TGTGCCAGCAGCCAAGGATGGGGCCCCTCGGAGACCCAGTACTTC
NA	TRBV5-6	TRBD1	TRBJ1-1	CASSSQGRKTEAFF	TGTGCCAGCAGCTCACAGGGGAGGAAGACTGAAGCTTTCTTT
once	TRBV30	NA	TRBJ1-6	CAWRIVIQNSPLHF	TGTGCCTGGAGGATAGTAATTCAAAATTCACCCCTCCACTTT
NA	TRBV20-1	NA	TRBJ2-1	CSARTRNEQFF	TGCAGTGCTCGCACACGTAATGAGCAGTTCTTC
once	TRBV19	NA	TRBJ2-2	CASTAPRRRNTGELFF	TGTGCCAGTACCGCCCCGCGGCGGCGGAACACCGGGGAGCTGTTTTTT
NA	TRBV5-1	TRBD1	TRBJ1-1	CASSLREGGQDTEAFF	TGCGCCAGCAGCTTGCGGGAAGGGGGCCAGGACACTGAAGCTTTCTTT
NA	TRBV4-2	NA	TRBJ2-2	CASSQDLVSGELFF	TGTGCCAGCAGCCAAGATCTAGTCTCCGGGGAGCTGTTTTTT
NA	TRBV6-5	NA	TRBJ2-3	CASRTGFTDTQYF	TGTGCCAGCAGGACTGGGTTCACAGATACGCAGTATTTT
NA	TRBV10-3	TRBD1	TRBJ1-4	CAISGGDRATNEKLFF	TGTGCCATCAGCGGAGGCGACAGGGCAACTAATGAAAAACTGTTTTTT
NA	TRBV19	NA	TRBJ1-1	CASTFSPVNTEAFF	TGTGCCAGTACCTTCTCCCCAGTGAACACTGAAGCTTTCTTT
NA	TRBV4-2	TRBD2	TRBJ2-3	CASSPSIPASGGTDTQYF	TGTGCCAGCAGCCCATCTATCCCGGCTAGCGGAGGCACAGATACGCAGTATTTT